This TCR beta chain stems from a study of cytomegalovirus exposure and HLA in healthy donors. Amplification used 60 Vbeta primers and 13 Jbeta primers. Assay used: immunoSEQ multiplex PCR; TCRdb lists only in-frame clones, some missing. The sample yields around 110,000 clones, 80% to 85% seen once. Despite likely unrecorded immune exposures, the donors were nominally healthy at the time of sampling. The CDR3 consists of 15 residues. CDR1 is LNHDA and CDR2 is SQIVND in the germline V gene (reference sequence). This clone showed up just a few times. The TCR sequence derives from a woman aged 25 to 39 in good health and CMV-seronegative. The chain is built from TRBV19 and TRBJ2-3; a weak D match, TRBD1 (8 bases). What was sequenced was PBMCs. This chain's CDR3 is CDTAGASGQGHTQYF. The CDR3 nucleotides are TGTGACACGGCTGGGGCTAGCGGACAGGGTCATACGCAGTATTTT. Full variable domain (remainder filled in from reference TRBV19 and TRBJ2-3): DGGITQSPKYLFRKEGQNVTLSCEQNLNHDAMYWYRQDPGQGLRLIYYSQIVNDFQKGDIAEGYSVSREKKESFPLTVTSAQKNPTAFYLCDTAGASGQGHTQYFGPGTRLTVL.